Here is one TCR beta chain with its context. Its target is unknown. This CDR3 is also generated by other DNA sequences in the sample. This record belongs to a study of shared clonotypes between healthy human individuals. Across the whole study: CD4 naive and memory got three plates each, CD8 naive two, CD8 memory one. General observations from the study: About 5% was the fraction of naive CD4 clonotypes found shared across a few donors. What limited the represented genetic and exposure-history diversity was the small number of donors. The expectation was that sequencing depth would affect clonotype sharing among donors.

The protocol was immunoSEQ multiplex PCR, while the TCRdb copy is restricted to in-frame clones and leaves out a portion. Of some 2,000,000 clones listed, less than 95% are singletons. CD8 cells regarded as naive lacked CD45RO, were positively chosen for CCR7, and omitted terminally differentiated effector memory CD45RA+ cells. This clonotype was sampled from a man aged 18 to 29 in good health. Sequenced material: naive CD8+ T cells sorted from blood.

CDR3 region: CASSDSGADTEAFF. In nucleotides, the CDR3 is TGTGCCAGCAGCGACAGTGGAGCAGACACTGAAGCTTTCTTT. This chain links TRBV7-6 with TRBJ1-1, with D maybe TRBD1 (5 bases). The germline CDR1 and CDR2 sequences are SGHVS and FNYEAQ. This CDR3 is built from 14 residues. Trimming took 5 bases from V and 3 from J, leaving 13 bases between them.